This entry lists 12 T cell receptor beta chains sequenced from one sample in a study of early T cells in non-severe SARS-CoV-2 infection. TCRdb reprocessed the 5' RACE reads with MiXCR, giving one entry per CDR3 protein. The sample shows 55,000 to 65,000 distinct CDR3 sequences, approximately 9.3% of them seen only once. Sequenced input: whole blood. The source of these receptors is an adult who was a healthcare worker with PCR-confirmed SARS-CoV-2 infection or an uninfected control (not recorded which).

At least ten counts were recorded for this clonotype. The chain couples TRBV20-1 to TRBJ1-1; D is undetermined. The CDR3 has 12 amino acids. V gave up 3 bases and J gave up 6 bases, with 11 bases separating them. Germline V CDR1 and CDR2: DFQATT, SNEGSKA (reference sequence). The CDR3 DNA reads as TGCAGTGCTAGTGACGGGGAACCTGAAGCTTTCTTT. It specifies CSASDGEPEAFF.

This clonotype was seen a handful of times. The J gene is TRBJ2-5, the V gene TRBV7-6, with 9 bases lining up with TRBD1. The CDR3 covers 16 residues. Trimming cost V 6 bases and J 4 bases; bases outside gene matches: 12. In germline, CDR1 is SGHVS, CDR2 FNYEAQ. CDR3: CASRSLGQGFGETQYF. The CDR3 DNA is TGTGCCAGCAGGTCCCTGGGACAGGGCTTTGGAGAGACCCAGTACTTC.

This clonotype showed up just a few times. This chain uses TRBV2 with TRBJ1-5, with no clear D. In germline, CDR1 is SNHLY, CDR2 FYNNEI. This CDR3 is built from 14 residues. Trimming stripped 0 bases from V and 9 bases from J, with 12 bases between. The chain's CDR3 is CASSEAVRGGPQHF. The CDR3 coding sequence is TGTGCCAGCAGTGAAGCAGTGCGGGGAGGGCCCCAGCATTTT.

The sample holds many counts of this clonotype. The rearrangement joins TRBV20-1 to TRBJ2-3; D unclear. The V end lost 3 bases, the J end lost 4 bases, and 5 bases lay between the germline ends. Germline loops: CDR1 DFQATT, CDR2 SNEGSKA (reference sequence). The CDR3 runs to 11 residues. The CDR3 bases are TGCAGTGCTAGGAATTCAGATACGCAGTATTTT. Translation: CSARNSDTQYF.

This clonotype was counted at least ten times. The chain recombines TRBV20-1 with TRBJ2-3; 13 bases line up with TRBD2. This CDR3 is 14 amino acids long. The germline V gene has CDR1 DFQATT and CDR2 SNEGSKA (reference sequence). The V and J ends lost 3 bases and 5 bases, in that order; junction bases with no gene match: 2. As DNA, the CDR3 is TGCAGTGCTAGGGGACTAGCGGGACAAGATACGCAGTATTTT. Translation gives CSARGLAGQDTQYF.

The sample holds many counts of this clonotype. The chain recombines TRBV28 with TRBJ1-1; 7 bases agree with TRBD1. This CDR3 contains 16 residues. Germline trimming cut 1 base from V and 1 base from J; bases unmatched to any gene: 6. CDR1 is MDHEN, CDR2 SYDVKM, per germline. The CDR3: CASSLLGTASNTEAFF. As DNA, the CDR3 is TGTGCCAGCAGTTTATTGGGGACAGCTTCGAACACTGAAGCTTTCTTT.

This clonotype occurred many times. This sequence joins TRBV12-3 or TRBV12-4 and TRBJ2-1, with D unresolved. The V end was cut by 3 bases, the J end by 9 bases, with 3 bases between. The CDR3 consists of 10 residues. CDR3 in amino acids: CASSFGEQFF. The CDR3 nucleotides are TGTGCCAGCAGTTTTGGTGAGCAGTTCTTC.

This clonotype was counted many times. This chain uses TRBV10-1 with TRBJ2-3; D is unresolved. There are 14 residues in the CDR3. Germline assignment: CDR1 WNHNN and CDR2 SYGVQD (reference sequence). The V end lost 2 bases, the J end lost 2 bases, and 8 bases lay between the germline ends. CDR3 sequence (DNA): TGCGCCAGCAGTGAGATAGGGCCCACAGATACGCAGTATTTT. The encoded protein is CASSEIGPTDTQYF.

This clonotype has just a few counts. The J gene is TRBJ1-6, the V gene TRBV10-3; no clear D. V gave up 0 bases and J gave up 8 bases, with 8 bases separating them. The CDR3 has 14 residues. Germline V gene data show CDR1 as ENHRY and CDR2 as SYGVKD. The CDR3 reads CAISESERHSPLHF. The CDR3 bases are TGTGCCATCAGTGAGTCGGAGAGACATTCACCCCTCCACTTT.

This clonotype has a count of ten or more. The chain combines TRBV19 with TRBJ2-7; no firm D call. This CDR3 comprises 11 residues. CDR1 and CDR2 from the germline V gene are LNHDA and SQIVND (reference sequence). V was trimmed by 6 bases and J by 8 bases, leaving 11 bases between them. The CDR3 region has the DNA TGTGCCAGTAGCATGACCAACCAGCAGTACTTC. Translating it yields CASSMTNQQYF.

This clonotype was picked up many times. The junction departs from the called germline gene at one end, perhaps through a read error. The chain combines TRBV6-6 with TRBJ1-3, with TRBD1 matching 8 bases. CDR1 is MNHNY, CDR2 SVGAGI, per germline (reference sequence). The CDR3 totals 15 residues. CDR3 DNA: TGTGCCAGCGGTTACACAGGGGGAGCTGGAAACACCATATATTTT. It translates to CASGYTGGAGNTIYF.

There are a few counts of this clonotype. CDR3 sequence reads: CASSLVSGVTTEAFF. As DNA, the CDR3 is TGTGCCAGCAGCTTAGTCTCAGGGGTGACCACTGAAGCTTTCTTT. V usage is TRBV7-9 and J usage is TRBJ1-1, with TRBD1 as a possible D gene (6 bases). The CDR3 length is 15 residues. Germline CDR1 is SEHNR and CDR2 is FQNEAQ (reference sequence). V was pared by 1 base and J by 4 bases, with 13 bases between.